Each of the 6 T cell receptor beta chains below was sequenced from the same sample in a study of Tregs in tolerant kidney transplant recipients. Using immunoSEQ multiplex PCR, the repertoire was profiled, and TCRdb retains in-frame clones only, with some absent. The sample carries under 80,000 clones, over 75% recorded once. The sequences come from Tregs from blood, collected before the transplant. These receptors all stem from a human donor who received a combined kidney and bone marrow transplant.

The gene calls are TRBV5-6 and TRBJ1-2, with TRBD1 matching 9 bases. Per germline, CDR1 SGHDT and CDR2 YYEEEE. J lost 3 bases, V lost 5 bases, and 8 bases had no gene match. CDR3 length: 15 residues. CDR3 region: CASSRPTGGHYGYTF. The CDR3 nucleotides are TGTGCCAGCAGTCGCCCGACAGGGGGACACTATGGCTACACCTTC.

The chain has TRBV5-4 and TRBJ1-6, with D tentatively TRBD1 (5 bases). The V and J ends lost 0 bases and 6 bases respectively, with 13 bases between them. The CDR3 covers 16 residues. Looked up from germline, CDR1 is SGHNT and CDR2 is YYREEE (reference sequence). Here the CDR3 reads CASSLGGTRGNSPLHF. Here the CDR3 DNA reads TGTGCCAGCAGCTTGGGTGGGACCCGCGGTAATTCACCCCTCCACTTT.

In regard to this clone: The junction does not match germline at one end; this may be a read error. As DNA, the CDR3 is TGTGCCGGGAGTGTCCGAGCGGGAGCCACAGATACGCAGTATTTT. Its protein product is CAGSVRAGATDTQYF. The chain is built from TRBV30 and TRBJ2-3; 8 nucleotides line up with TRBD2. CDR3 length equals 15 residues. The V gene's germline CDR1 is GTSNPN and CDR2 SVGIG (reference sequence).

V and J are TRBV23-1 and TRBJ2-5; TRBD2 might be the D (5 bases). Near its end, the DNA agrees better with TRBJ2-7, so the J call may be wrong. TRBV23-1 carries the ORF label, with uncertain function. The CDR3 sequence is 17 residues long. CDR3 sequence (DNA): TGCGCCAGCAGTCAGCTGCTGACTAATTTGGGAGAGTCCGAGCAGTACTTC. Protein sequence: CASSQLLTNLGESEQYF.

The gene calls are TRBV10-1 and TRBJ2-7, with D uncertain. This CDR3 comprises 13 residues. Germline V gene sequence: CDR1 WNHNN, CDR2 SYGVQD (reference sequence). The V gene lost 3 bases and the J gene lost 3 bases, with 9 bases spanning the gap. CDR3 protein: CASSDSGSYEQYF. In nucleotides, the CDR3 is TGCGCCAGCAGTGATTCTGGCAGCTACGAGCAGTACTTC.

V usage is TRBV23-1 and J usage is TRBJ1-1, with a tentative D call TRBD1 (5 bases). TRBV23-1 is placed among ORFs of uncertain function. Trimming left V 0 bases short and J 6 bases short, with 20 bases between. The CDR3 is 17 amino acids. The chain's CDR3 is CASSQSLSEGTRAEAFF. The CDR3 bases are TGCGCCAGCAGTCAATCTTTGTCGGAGGGAACCAGGGCTGAAGCTTTCTTT.